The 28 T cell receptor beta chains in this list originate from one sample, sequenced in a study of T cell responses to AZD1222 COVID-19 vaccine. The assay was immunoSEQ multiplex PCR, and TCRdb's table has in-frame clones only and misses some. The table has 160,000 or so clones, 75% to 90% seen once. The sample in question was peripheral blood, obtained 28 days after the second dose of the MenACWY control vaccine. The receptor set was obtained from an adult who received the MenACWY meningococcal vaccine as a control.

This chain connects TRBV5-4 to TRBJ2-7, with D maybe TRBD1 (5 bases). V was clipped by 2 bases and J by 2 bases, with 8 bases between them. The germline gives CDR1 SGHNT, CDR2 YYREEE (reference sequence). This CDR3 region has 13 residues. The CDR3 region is CASSFDSPYEQYF. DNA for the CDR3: TGTGCCAGCAGCTTCGACAGTCCCTACGAGCAGTACTTC.

The CDR3 is CASSLRDGGDTQYF. In nucleotides, the CDR3 is TGTGCCAGCAGTCTAAGGGACGGAGGAGATACGCAGTATTTT. The chain carries TRBV6-5 and TRBJ2-3; the D call may be TRBD1 or TRBD2 (5 bases each). V was trimmed by 5 bases and J by 5 bases, leaving 14 bases between them. Germline V lookup: CDR1 MNHEY, CDR2 SVGAGI. There are 14 residues in the CDR3.

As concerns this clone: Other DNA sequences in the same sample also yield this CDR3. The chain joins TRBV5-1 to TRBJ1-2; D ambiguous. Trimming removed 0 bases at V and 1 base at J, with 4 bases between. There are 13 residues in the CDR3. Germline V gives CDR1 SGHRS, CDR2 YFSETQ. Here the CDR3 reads CASSLDSNYGYTF. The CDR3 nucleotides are TGCGCCAGCAGCTTGGACAGTAACTATGGCTACACCTTC.

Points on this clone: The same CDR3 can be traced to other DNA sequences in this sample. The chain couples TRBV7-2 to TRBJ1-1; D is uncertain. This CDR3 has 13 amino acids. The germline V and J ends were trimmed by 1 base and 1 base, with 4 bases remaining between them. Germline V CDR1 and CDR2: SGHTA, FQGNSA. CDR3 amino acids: CASSLGQNTEAFF. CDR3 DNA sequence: TGTGCCAGCAGCTTAGGACAGAACACTGAAGCTTTCTTT.

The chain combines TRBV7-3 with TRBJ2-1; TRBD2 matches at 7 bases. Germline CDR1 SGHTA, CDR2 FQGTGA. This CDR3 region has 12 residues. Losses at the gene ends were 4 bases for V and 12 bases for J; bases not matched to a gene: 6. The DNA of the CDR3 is TGTGCCAGCAGCTCGACTAGCTTTATGCAGTTCTTC. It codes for CASSSTSFMQFF. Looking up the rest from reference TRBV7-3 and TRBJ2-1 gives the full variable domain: GAGVSQTPSNKVTEKGKYVELRCDPISGHTALYWYRQSLGQGPEFLIYFQGTGAADDSGLPNDRFFAVRPEGSVSTLKIQRTERGDSAVYLCASSSTSFMQFFGPGTRLTVL.

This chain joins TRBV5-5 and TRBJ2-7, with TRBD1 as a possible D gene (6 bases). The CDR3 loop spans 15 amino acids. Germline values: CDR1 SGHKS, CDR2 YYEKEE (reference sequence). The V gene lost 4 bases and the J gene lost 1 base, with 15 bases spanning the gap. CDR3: CASSGPGHRSYEQYF. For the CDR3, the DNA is TGTGCCAGCAGCGGCCCGGGACACCGTTCCTACGAGCAGTACTTC. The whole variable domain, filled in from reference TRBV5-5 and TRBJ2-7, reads DAGVTQSPTHLIKTRGQQVTLRCSPISGHKSVSWYQQVLGQGPQFIFQYYEKEERGRGNFPDRFSARQFPNYSSELNVNALLLGDSALYLCASSGPGHRSYEQYFGPGTRLTVT.

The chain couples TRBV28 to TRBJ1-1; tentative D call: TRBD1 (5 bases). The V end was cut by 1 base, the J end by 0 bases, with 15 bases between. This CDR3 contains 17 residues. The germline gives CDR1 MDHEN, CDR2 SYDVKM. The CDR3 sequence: CASSLLGRVGLNTEAFF. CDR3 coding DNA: TGTGCCAGCAGTTTATTGGGCAGGGTGGGGCTGAACACTGAAGCTTTCTTT.

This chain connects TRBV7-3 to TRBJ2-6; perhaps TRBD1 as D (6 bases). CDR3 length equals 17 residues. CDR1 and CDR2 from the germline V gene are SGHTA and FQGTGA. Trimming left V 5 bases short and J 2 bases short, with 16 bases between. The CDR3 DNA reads TGTGCCAGCAGCCGGGCCGGGACACAACCTGGGGCCAACGTCCTGACTTTC. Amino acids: CASSRAGTQPGANVLTF.

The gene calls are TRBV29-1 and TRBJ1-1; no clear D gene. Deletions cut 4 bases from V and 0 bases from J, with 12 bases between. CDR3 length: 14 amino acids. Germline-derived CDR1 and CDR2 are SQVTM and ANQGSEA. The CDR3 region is CSVVRTVMNTEAFF. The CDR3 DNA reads TGCAGCGTTGTCCGGACGGTTATGAACACTGAAGCTTTCTTT. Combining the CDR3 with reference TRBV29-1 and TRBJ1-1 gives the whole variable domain SAVISQKPSRDICQRGTSLTIQCQVDSQVTMMFWYRQQPGQSLTLIATANQGSEATYESGFVIDKFPISRPNLTFSTLTVSNMSPEDSSIYLCSVVRTVMNTEAFFGQGTRLTVV.

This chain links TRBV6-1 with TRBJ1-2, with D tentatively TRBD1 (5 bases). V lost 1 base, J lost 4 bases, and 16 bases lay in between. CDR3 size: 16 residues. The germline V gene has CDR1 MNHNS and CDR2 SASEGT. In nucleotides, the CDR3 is TGTGCCAGCAGTGAAGTGGGACTTCGGGGTCCCTATGGCTACACCTTC. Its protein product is CASSEVGLRGPYGYTF.

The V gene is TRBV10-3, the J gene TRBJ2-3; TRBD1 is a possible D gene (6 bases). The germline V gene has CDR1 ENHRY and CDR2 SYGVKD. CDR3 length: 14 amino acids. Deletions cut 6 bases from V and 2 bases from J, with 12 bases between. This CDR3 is CAIRKDRNTDTQYF. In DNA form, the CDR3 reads TGTGCCATCAGGAAGGACAGAAACACAGATACGCAGTATTTT.

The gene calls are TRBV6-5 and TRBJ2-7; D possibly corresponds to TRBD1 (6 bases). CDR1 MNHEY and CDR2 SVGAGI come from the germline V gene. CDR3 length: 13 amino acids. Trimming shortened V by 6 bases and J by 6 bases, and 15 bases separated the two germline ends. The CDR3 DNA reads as TGTGCCAGCAGCAGACAGGCCGCCGGCGAGCAGTACTTC. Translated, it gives CASSRQAAGEQYF.

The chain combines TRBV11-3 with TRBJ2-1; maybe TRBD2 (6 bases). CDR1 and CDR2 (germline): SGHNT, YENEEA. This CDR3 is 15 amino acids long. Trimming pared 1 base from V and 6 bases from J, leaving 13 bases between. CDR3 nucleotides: TGTGCCAGCAGCTTAGGCCTGACTAGGAGCAATGAGCAGTTCTTC. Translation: CASSLGLTRSNEQFF.

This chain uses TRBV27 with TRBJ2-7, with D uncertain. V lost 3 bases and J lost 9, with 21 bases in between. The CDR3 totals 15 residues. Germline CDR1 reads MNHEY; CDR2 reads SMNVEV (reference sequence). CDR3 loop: CASSLDPTWRMGQYF. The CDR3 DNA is TGTGCCAGCAGTTTGGACCCTACCTGGAGAATGGGGCAGTACTTC.

Here the CDR3 DNA reads TGCAGCGTTGAGGGAGTGCGCACCTACAATGAGCAGTTCTTC. It codes for CSVEGVRTYNEQFF. V gene TRBV29-1 combines with J gene TRBJ2-1, with D possibly TRBD2 on 5 matching bases. CDR1 and CDR2 from the germline V gene are SQVTM and ANQGSEA. V lost 3 bases and J 2 bases, leaving 11 bases between the germline ends. The length of the CDR3 is 14 residues.

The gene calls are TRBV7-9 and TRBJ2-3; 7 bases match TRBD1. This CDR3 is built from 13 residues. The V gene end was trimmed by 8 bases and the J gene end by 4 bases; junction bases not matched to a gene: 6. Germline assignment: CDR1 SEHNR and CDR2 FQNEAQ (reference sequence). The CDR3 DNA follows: TGTGCCAGCCTGGTAGGGGGCGCAGATACGCAGTATTTT. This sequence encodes CASLVGGADTQYF.

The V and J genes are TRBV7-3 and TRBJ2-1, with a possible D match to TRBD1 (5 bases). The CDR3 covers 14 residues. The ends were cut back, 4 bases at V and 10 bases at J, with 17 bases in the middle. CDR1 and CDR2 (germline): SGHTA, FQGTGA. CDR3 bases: TGTGCCAGCAGCTCCATGGGGCAGGGAAGCGAGCAGTTCTTC. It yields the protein CASSSMGQGSEQFF.

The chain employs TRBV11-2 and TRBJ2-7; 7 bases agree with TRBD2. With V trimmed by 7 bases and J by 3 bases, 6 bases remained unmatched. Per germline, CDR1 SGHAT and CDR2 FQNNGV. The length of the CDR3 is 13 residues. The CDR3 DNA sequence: TGTGCCAGCAAGGCTAGCGGACTCTACGAGCAGTACTTC. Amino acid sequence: CASKASGLYEQYF.

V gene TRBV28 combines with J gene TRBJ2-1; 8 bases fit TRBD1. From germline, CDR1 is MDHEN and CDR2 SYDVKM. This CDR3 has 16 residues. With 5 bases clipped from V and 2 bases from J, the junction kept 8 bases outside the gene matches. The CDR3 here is CASSGTDRVTYNEQFF. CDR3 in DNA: TGTGCCAGCAGTGGAACGGACAGGGTAACCTACAATGAGCAGTTCTTC.

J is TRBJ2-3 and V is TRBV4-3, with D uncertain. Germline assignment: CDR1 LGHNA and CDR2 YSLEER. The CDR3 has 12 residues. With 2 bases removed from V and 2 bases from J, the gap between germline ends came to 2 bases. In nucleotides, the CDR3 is TGCGCCAGCAGCCAAACCACAGATACGCAGTATTTT. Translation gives CASSQTTDTQYF.

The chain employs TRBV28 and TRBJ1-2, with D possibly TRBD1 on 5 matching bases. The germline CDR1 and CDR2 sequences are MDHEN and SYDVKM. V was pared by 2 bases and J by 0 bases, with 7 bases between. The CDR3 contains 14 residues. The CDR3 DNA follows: TGTGCCAGCAGTTTAACAGGTCCTAACTATGGCTACACCTTC. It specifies CASSLTGPNYGYTF.

CDR3 amino acids: CASSEPPPGYGSYNEQFF. The CDR3 region has the DNA TGCGCCAGCAGTGAGCCCCCCCCGGGATACGGCTCCTACAATGAGCAGTTCTTC. The V gene is TRBV10-2, the J gene TRBJ2-1; maybe TRBD2 (5 bases). Trimming left V 2 bases short and J 0 bases short, with 17 bases between. The CDR3 spans 18 residues. Germline V lookup: CDR1 WSHSY, CDR2 SAAADI.

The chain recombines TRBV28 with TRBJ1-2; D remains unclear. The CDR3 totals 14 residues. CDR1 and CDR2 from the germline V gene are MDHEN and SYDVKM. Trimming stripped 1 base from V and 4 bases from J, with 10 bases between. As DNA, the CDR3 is TGTGCCAGCAGTTTATCCTACAGCGGCTATGGCTACACCTTC. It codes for CASSLSYSGYGYTF.

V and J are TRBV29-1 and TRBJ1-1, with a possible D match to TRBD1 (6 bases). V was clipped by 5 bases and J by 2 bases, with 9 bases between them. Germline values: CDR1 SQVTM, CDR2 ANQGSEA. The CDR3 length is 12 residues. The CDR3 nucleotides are TGCAGCGTTAAGGGGGGAAACACTGAAGCTTTCTTT. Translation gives CSVKGGNTEAFF. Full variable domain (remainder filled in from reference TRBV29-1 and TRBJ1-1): SAVISQKPSRDICQRGTSLTIQCQVDSQVTMMFWYRQQPGQSLTLIATANQGSEATYESGFVIDKFPISRPNLTFSTLTVSNMSPEDSSIYLCSVKGGNTEAFFGQGTRLTVV.

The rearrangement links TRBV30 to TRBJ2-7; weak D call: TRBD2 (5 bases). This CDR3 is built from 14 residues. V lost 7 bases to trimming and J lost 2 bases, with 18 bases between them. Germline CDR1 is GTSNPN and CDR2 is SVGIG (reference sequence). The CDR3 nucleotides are TGTGCCTTTTTTGCGAGCGGAGGTACCTACGAGCAGTACTTC. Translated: CAFFASGGTYEQYF.

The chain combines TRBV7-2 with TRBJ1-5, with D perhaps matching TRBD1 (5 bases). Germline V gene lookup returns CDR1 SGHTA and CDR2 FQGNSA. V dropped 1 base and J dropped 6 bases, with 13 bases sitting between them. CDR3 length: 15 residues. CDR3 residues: CASSLGYGGSQPQHF. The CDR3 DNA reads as TGTGCCAGCAGCTTAGGATATGGGGGAAGTCAGCCCCAGCATTTT.

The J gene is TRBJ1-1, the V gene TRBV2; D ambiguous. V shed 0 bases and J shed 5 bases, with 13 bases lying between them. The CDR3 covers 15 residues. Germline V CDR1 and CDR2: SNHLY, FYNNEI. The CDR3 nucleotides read TGTGCCAGCAGTGAAGCGGCCCTCACGAGGACTGAAGCTTTCTTT. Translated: CASSEAALTRTEAFF.

CDR3 amino acids: CASSDVLAGYEQFF. In DNA, the CDR3 is TGTGCCAGCAGTGATGTTCTAGCGGGATATGAGCAGTTCTTC. V is TRBV25-1 and J is TRBJ2-1, with 9 bases aligning to TRBD2. The CDR3 consists of 14 residues. V dropped 3 bases and J dropped 8; count of bases not matched to a gene: 5. CDR1 and CDR2 (germline): MGHDK, SYGVNS.